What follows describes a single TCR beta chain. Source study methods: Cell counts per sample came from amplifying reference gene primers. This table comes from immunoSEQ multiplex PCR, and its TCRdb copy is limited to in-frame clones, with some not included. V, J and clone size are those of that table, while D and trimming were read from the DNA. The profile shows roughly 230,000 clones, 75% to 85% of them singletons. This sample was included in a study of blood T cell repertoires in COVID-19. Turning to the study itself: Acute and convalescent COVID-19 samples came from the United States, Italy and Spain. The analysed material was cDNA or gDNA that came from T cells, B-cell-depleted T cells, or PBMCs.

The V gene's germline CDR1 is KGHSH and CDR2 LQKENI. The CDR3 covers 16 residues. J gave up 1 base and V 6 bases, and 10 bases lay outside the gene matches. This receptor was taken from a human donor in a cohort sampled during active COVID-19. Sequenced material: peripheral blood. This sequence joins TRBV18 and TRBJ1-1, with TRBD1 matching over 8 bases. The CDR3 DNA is TGTGCCAGCTCGCCTGGTATCAGGGGGCGGAACACTGAAGCTTTCTTT. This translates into CASSPGIRGRNTEAFF.